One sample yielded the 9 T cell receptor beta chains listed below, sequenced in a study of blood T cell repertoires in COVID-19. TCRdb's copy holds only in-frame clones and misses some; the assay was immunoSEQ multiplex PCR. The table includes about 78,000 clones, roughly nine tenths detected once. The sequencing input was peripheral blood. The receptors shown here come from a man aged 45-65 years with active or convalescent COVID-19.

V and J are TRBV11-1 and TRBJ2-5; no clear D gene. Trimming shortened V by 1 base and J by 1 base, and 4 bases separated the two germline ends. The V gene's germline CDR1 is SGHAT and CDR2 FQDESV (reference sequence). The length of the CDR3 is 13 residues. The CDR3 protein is CASSLGGQETQYF. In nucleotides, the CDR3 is TGTGCCAGCAGCTTAGGAGGCCAAGAGACCCAGTACTTC.

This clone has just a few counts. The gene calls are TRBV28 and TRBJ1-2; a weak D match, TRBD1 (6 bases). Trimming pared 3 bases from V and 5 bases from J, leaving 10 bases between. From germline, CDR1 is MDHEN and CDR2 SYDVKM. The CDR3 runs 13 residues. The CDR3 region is CASSLWDTYGYTF. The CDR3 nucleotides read TGTGCCAGCAGTTTGTGGGACACTTATGGCTACACCTTC.

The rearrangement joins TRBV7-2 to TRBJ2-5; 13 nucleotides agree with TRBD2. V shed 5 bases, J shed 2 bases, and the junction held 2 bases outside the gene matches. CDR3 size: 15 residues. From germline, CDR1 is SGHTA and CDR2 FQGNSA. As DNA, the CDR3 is TGTGCCAGCAGCAAACTAGCGGGGGGGCAAGAGACCCAGTACTTC. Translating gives CASSKLAGGQETQYF. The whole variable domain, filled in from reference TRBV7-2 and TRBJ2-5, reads GAGVSQSPSNKVTEKGKDVELRCDPISGHTALYWYRQSLGQGLEFLIYFQGNSAPDKSGLPSDRFSAERTGGSVSTLTIQRTQQEDSAVYLCASSKLAGGQETQYFGPGTRLLVL.

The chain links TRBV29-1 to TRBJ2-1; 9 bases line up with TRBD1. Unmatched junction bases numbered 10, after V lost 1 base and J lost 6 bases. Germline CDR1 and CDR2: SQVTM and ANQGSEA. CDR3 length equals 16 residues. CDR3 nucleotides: TGCAGCGTTGAAGGAAGGACGGGACAGGGCTTCAATGAGCAGTTCTTC. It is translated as CSVEGRTGQGFNEQFF.

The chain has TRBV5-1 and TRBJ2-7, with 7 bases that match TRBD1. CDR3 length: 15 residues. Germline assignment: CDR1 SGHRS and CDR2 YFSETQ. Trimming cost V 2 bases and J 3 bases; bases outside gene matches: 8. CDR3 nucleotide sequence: TGCGCCAGCAGCTTCGGCGAAGGGGGCTACTACGAGCAGTACTTC. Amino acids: CASSFGEGGYYEQYF.

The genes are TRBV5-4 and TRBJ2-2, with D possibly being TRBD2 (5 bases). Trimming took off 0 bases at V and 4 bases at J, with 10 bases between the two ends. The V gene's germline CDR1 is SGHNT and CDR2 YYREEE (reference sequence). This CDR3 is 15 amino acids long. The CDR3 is CASSLVSGSTGELFF. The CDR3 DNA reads TGTGCCAGCAGCTTGGTGAGCGGTTCCACCGGGGAGCTGTTTTTT. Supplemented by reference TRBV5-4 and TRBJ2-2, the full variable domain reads ETGVTQSPTHLIKTRGQQVTLRCSSQSGHNTVSWYQQALGQGPQFIFQYYREEENGRGNFPPRFSGLQFPNYSSELNVNALELDDSALYLCASSLVSGSTGELFFGEGSRLTVL.

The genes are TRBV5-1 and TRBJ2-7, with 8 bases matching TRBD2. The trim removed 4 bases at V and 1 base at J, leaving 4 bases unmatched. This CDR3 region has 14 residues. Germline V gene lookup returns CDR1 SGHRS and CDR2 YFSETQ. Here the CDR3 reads CASSPGLGSYEQYF. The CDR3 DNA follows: TGCGCCAGCAGCCCGGGACTAGGTTCCTACGAGCAGTACTTC.

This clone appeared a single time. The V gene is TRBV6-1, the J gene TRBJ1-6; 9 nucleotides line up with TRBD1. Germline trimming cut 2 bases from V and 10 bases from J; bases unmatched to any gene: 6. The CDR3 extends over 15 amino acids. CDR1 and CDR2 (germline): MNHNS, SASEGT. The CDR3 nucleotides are TGTGCCAGCAGTGAACCACAGGGGGCAGGGTCACCCCTCCACTTT. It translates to CASSEPQGAGSPLHF.

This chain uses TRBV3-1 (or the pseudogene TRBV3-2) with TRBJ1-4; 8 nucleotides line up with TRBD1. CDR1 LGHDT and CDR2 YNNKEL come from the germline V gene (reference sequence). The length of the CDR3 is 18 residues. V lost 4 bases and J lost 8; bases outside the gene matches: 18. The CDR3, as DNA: TGTGCCAGCAGCCCCTATCTCCCCATATTCGACAGGGGCGAAAAACTGTTTTTT. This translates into CASSPYLPIFDRGEKLFF.